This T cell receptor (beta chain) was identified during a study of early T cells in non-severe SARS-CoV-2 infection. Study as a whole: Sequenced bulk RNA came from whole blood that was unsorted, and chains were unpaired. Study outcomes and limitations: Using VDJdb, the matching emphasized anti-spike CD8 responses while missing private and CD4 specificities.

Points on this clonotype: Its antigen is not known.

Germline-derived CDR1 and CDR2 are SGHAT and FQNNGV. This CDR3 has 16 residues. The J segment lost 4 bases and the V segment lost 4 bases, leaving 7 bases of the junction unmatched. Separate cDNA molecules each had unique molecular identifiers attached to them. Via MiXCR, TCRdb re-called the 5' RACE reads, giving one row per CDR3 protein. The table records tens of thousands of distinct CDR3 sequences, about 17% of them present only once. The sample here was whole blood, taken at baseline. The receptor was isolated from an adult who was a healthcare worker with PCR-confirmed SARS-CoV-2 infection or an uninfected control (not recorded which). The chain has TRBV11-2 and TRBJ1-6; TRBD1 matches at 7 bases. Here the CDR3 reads CASSYTGVVYNSPLHF. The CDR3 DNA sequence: TGTGCCAGCAGCTATACAGGGGTTGTTTATAATTCACCCCTCCACTTT.